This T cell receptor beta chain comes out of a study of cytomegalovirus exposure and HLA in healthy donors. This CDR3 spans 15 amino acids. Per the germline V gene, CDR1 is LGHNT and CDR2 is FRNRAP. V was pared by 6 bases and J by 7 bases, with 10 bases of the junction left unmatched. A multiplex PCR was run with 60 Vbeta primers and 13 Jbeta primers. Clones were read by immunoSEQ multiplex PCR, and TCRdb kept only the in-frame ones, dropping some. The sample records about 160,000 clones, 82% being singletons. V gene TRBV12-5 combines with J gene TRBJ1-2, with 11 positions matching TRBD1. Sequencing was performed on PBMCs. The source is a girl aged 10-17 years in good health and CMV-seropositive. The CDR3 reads CASGSGDRGGLGYTF. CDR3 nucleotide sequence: TGTGCTAGTGGATCCGGGGACAGGGGGGGCCTTGGCTACACCTTC.